Listed below are T cell receptor beta chains from one sample, sequenced in a study of T cells in Graves' hyperthyroidism and ophthalmopathy. Each CDR3 protein is one row after TCRdb ran MiXCR on the multiplex PCR reads. The table records about 400,000 distinct CDR3 sequences, just under 15% of them present only once. The sample was blood. These receptors originate from a woman aged 30 to 39 with Graves' hyperthyroidism. Both conserved end residues are part of each CDR3. A D gene is named only where the DNA matches it firmly. Clone size is not always given. Where it is, it says once, few, many or a class for expanded clones.

TRBV7-8	TRBD2	TRBJ2-3	many	TGTGCCAGCAGCTTAGCGTTACGCGGGAGAACTACCGGAGATACGCAGTATTTT	CASSLALRGRTTGDTQYF
TRBV6-1	-	TRBJ2-7	-	TGTGCCAGCAGCCCCTCCCGGGACCCAACCTACGAGCAGTACTTC	CASSPSRDPTYEQYF
TRBV20-1	TRBD2	TRBJ2-1	-	TGCAGTGCTAGGAGCCCACTAGCGGGAGGGCCCGATGAGCAGTTCTTC	CSARSPLAGGPDEQFF
TRBV7-8	-	TRBJ2-1	many	TGTGCCAGCAGCCGGGGCCGTACGCGAAGCTCCTACAATGAGCAGTTCTTC	CASSRGRTRSSYNEQFF
TRBV10-3	-	TRBJ1-1	few	TGTGCCACCACAGGAGACACTGAAGCTTTCTTT	CATTGDTEAFF
TRBV7-2	TRBD2	TRBJ2-7	many	TGTGCCAGCAGCCTGGTGGGGACTAGCGGGTATCACGAGCAGTACTTC	CASSLVGTSGYHEQYF
TRBV6-1	TRBD1	TRBJ1-1	many	TGTGCCAGCAGTGAACTAGGGGGCGGGGAAGCTTTCTTT	CASSELGGGEAFF
TRBV12-3/TRBV12-4	TRBD1	TRBJ2-2	-	TGTGCCAGCAGTTTCTATTTGTGGCAGGGGGCTTCCGGGGAGCTGTTTTTT	CASSFYLWQGASGELFF
TRBV19	TRBD2	TRBJ2-2	-	TGTGCCAGTAGTATCGTCGCGGGAGGGCCGTCCGGGGAGCTGTTTTTT	CASSIVAGGPSGELFF
TRBV28	TRBD1	TRBJ1-6	many	TGTGCCAGCAGTCCCTGGACAGGGTTGGATTCACCCCTCCACTTT	CASSPWTGLDSPLHF
TRBV28	-	TRBJ2-3	many	TGTGCCACTCAACGGGGAGACTACTCCACAGATACGCAGTATTTT	CATQRGDYSTDTQYF
TRBV2	-	TRBJ2-3	-	TGTGCCAGCAGTAGAGGGGTTGCTGTAGATACGCAGTATTTT	CASSRGVAVDTQYF
TRBV6-6	-	TRBJ2-7	-	TGTGCCAGCAGTTACTCGGACATATTCGAGCAGTACTTC	CASSYSDIFEQYF
TRBV6-2/TRBV6-3	-	TRBJ2-5	once	TGTGCCAGCAGTTACTACTCCTACCAAGAGGCCCAGTACTTC	CASSYYSYQEAQYF
TRBV5-1	TRBD1	TRBJ1-4	many	TGCGCCAGCAGCCTATACGGGACAGGAGGCAACGAAAAACTGTTTTTT	CASSLYGTGGNEKLFF
TRBV9	-	TRBJ2-2	-	TGTGCCAGCAGCGTAGGGGTGGGGGAGCTGTTTTTT	CASSVGVGELFF
TRBV9	-	TRBJ1-2	-	TGTGCCAGCAGCCCTCCTCAGGGCCCTTTCTATGGCTACACCTTC	CASSPPQGPFYGYTF
TRBV28	-	TRBJ2-5	few	TGTGCCAGCTCGGGAAGTCTGGAGACCCAGTACTTC	CASSGSLETQYF
TRBV28	-	TRBJ1-1	few	TGTGCCAGCAGCCTCGCGGGCCTGAGCGACGGCGGGGCTTTCTTT	CASSLAGLSDGGAFF
TRBV4-1	-	TRBJ2-3	few	TGCGCCAGCAGCCAAGTCAGAACAGCTAGCACAGATACGCAGTATTTT	CASSQVRTASTDTQYF
TRBV20-1	-	TRBJ1-5	few	TGCAGTGCTACAGGGTTCCGTGCGTCCGGCAATCAGCCCCAGCATTTT	CSATGFRASGNQPQHF
TRBV20-1	-	TRBJ1-1	-	TGCAGTGCTAGGGTGGGTGGGGAAGCTTTCTTT	CSARVGGEAFF
TRBV5-1	-	TRBJ1-1	many	TGTGCCAGCAGTTTGGACAGGAACACTGAAGCTTTCTTT	CASSLDRNTEAFF
TRBV20-1	-	TRBJ2-5	many	TGCAGTGCTAGAGGCGGGAACCAAGAGACCCAGTACTTC	CSARGGNQETQYF
TRBV6-1	-	TRBJ2-5	few	TGTGCCAGCAGTTATAGGACGTACCAAGAGACCCAGTACTTC	CASSYRTYQETQYF
TRBV12-3/TRBV12-4	-	TRBJ1-2	many	TGTGCCAGCAGTTTATTTCCGGGTGACTATGGCTACACCTTC	CASSLFPGDYGYTF
TRBV12-3/TRBV12-4	TRBD1	TRBJ2-4	-	TGTGCCAGCACCAAAGGGACAGGGAAAAACATTCAGTACTTC	CASTKGTGKNIQYF
TRBV6-1	TRBD2	TRBJ2-7	many	TGTGCCAGCAGTGAAGGGGGACTAGCGGGCACTTTGGCCCACGAGCAGTACTTC	CASSEGGLAGTLAHEQYF
TRBV9	TRBD2	TRBJ2-7	-	TGTGCCAGCAGCGTAGGAAGCGGGAGCTCCTACGAGCAGTACTTC	CASSVGSGSSYEQYF
TRBV12-3/TRBV12-4	TRBD2	TRBJ2-3	many	TGTGCCAGCAGTTTAGCGGGAGGGCGAGATACGCAGTATTTT	CASSLAGGRDTQYF
TRBV7-9	TRBD2	TRBJ2-7	few	TGTGCCAGCAGCTGGCAAGCGGGAGGGCTACACGAGCAGTACTTC	CASSWQAGGLHEQYF
TRBV10-3	TRBD2	TRBJ2-3	many	TGTGCCATCAGTGGGACTAGCGTAACAGATACGCAGTATTTT	CAISGTSVTDTQYF
TRBV28	-	TRBJ2-5	many	TGTGCCAGCAGTTTAACAGGGGGGGGACAAGAGACCCAGTACTTC	CASSLTGGGQETQYF
TRBV7-8	-	TRBJ2-7	-	TGTGCCAGCAGCTTATTCGCAGTATCCTACGAGCAGTACTTC	CASSLFAVSYEQYF
TRBV27	TRBD2	TRBJ2-3	-	TGTGCCAGCAGCACCGGACTAGCGGGAGCAGCAGATACGCAGTATTTT	CASSTGLAGAADTQYF
TRBV7-8	-	TRBJ1-5	-	TGTGCCAGCAGCTTAGTGGGGGGAGGAAATCAGCCCCAGCATTTT	CASSLVGGGNQPQHF
TRBV12-3/TRBV12-4	-	TRBJ1-2	many	TGTGCCAGTAGGGAGGTGGCTCATGGCTACACCTTC	CASREVAHGYTF